The present T cell receptor beta chain was sequenced within a study of blood T cell repertoires in COVID-19. Study details: From the United States, Italy and Spain came samples of acute and convalescent COVID-19. T cells, B-cell-depleted T cells, or PBMCs supplied cDNA or gDNA.

The CDR3 has 15 amino acids. Germline V lookup: CDR1 KGHSH, CDR2 LQKENI. The V gene end was trimmed by 0 bases and the J gene end by 2 bases; junction bases not matched to a gene: 1. Per the authors' pipeline: Scientists estimated how many nucleated cells there were by amplifying reference gene primers. Using immunoSEQ multiplex PCR, the repertoire was profiled, and TCRdb retains in-frame clones only, with some absent. Clonal size and the V and J genes are those of that table, whereas D and trimming came from the DNA. The data contain 90,000 to 100,000 clones, 86% of them singletons. The source of this sequence is a man aged 50 or older with acute or convalescent COVID-19. This rearrangement joins TRBV18 to TRBJ2-5, with 9 bases identical to TRBD2. The source material was peripheral blood. This CDR3 reads CASSPPTSGQETQYF. The CDR3 DNA reads TGTGCCAGCTCACCACCAACTAGCGGGCAAGAGACCCAGTACTTC.